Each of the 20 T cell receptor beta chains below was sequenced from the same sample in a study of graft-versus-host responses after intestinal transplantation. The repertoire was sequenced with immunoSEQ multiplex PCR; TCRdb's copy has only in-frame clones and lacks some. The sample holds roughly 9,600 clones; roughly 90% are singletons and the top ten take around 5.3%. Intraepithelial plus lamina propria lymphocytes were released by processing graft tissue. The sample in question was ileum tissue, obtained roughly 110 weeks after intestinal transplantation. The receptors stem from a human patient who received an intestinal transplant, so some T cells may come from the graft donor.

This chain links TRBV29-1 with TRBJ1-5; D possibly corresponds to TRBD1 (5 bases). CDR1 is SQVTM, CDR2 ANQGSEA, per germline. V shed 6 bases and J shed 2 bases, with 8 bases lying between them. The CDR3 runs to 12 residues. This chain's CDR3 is CSVGDGNQPQHF. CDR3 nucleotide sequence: TGCAGCGTGGGGGACGGCAATCAGCCCCAGCATTTT.

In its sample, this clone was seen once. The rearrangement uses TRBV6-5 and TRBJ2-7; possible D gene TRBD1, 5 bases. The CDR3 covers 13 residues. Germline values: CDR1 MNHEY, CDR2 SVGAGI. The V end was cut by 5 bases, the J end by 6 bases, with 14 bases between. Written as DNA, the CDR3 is TGTGCCAGCAGTGAAGGACAAATTCCCGAGCAGTACTTC. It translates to CASSEGQIPEQYF.

The CDR3 protein is CASTGTVTNGELFF. The CDR3 bases are TGTGCCAGCACAGGGACAGTTACGAACGGGGAGCTGTTTTTT. This chain uses TRBV27 with TRBJ2-2; 7 positions match TRBD1. J was trimmed by 7 bases and V by 7 bases; bases with no gene match: 9. Looked up from germline, CDR1 is MNHEY and CDR2 is SMNVEV (reference sequence). The length of the CDR3 is 14 residues.

The CDR3 spells CASSQDPGQGTDTQYF. As DNA, the CDR3 is TGTGCCAGCAGCCAAGATCCGGGACAGGGCACAGATACGCAGTATTTT. The V gene is TRBV4-2, the J gene TRBJ2-3; 8 bases map to TRBD1. This CDR3 is 16 amino acids long. CDR1 and CDR2 (germline): LGHNA, YNFKEQ. Trimming cost V 0 bases and J 1 base; bases outside gene matches: 3.

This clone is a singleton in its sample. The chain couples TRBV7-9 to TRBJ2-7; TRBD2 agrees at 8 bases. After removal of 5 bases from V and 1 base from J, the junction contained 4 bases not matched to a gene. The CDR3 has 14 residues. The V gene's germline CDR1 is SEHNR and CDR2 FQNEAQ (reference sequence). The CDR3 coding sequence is TGTGCCAGCAGCACCACTAGCGGTTCCTACGAGCAGTACTTC. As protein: CASSTTSGSYEQYF.

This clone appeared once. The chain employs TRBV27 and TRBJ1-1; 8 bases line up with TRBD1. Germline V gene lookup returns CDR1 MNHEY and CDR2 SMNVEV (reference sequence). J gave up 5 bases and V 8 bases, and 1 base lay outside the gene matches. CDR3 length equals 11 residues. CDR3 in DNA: TGTGCCAGCGGACAGGGAACTGAAGCTTTCTTT. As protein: CASGQGTEAFF.

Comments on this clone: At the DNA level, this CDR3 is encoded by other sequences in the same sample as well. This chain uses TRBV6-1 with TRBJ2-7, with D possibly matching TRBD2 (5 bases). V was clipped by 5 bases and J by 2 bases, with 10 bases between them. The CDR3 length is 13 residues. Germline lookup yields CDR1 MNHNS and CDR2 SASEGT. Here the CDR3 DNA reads TGTGCCAGCAGTTGGAGCGGAACCTACGAGCAGTACTTC. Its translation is CASSWSGTYEQYF.

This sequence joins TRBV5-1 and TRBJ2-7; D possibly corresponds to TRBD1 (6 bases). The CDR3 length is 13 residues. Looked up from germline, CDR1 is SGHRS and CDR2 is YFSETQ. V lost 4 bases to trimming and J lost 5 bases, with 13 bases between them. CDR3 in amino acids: CASSKGQTNEQYF. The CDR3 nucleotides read TGCGCCAGCAGCAAAGGACAGACCAACGAGCAGTACTTC.

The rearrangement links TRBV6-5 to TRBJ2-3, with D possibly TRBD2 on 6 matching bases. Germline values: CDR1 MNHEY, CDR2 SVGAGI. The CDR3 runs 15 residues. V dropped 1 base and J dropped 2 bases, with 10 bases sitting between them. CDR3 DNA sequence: TGTGCCAGCAGTTACTATCGGGGGTACACAGATACGCAGTATTTT. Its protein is CASSYYRGYTDTQYF.

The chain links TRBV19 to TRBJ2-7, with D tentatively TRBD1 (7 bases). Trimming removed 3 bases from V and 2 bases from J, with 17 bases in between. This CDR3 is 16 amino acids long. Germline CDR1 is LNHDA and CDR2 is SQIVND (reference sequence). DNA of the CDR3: TGTGCCAGTAGTATGGGTCGGCGCGGGACAGCCTACGAGCAGTACTTC. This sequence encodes CASSMGRRGTAYEQYF.

The CDR3 DNA reads TGTGCCAGCGCAGAGGACAGGGCCACACCGGTTAGAGCTTTCTTT. This gives the protein CASAEDRATPVRAFF. V is TRBV27 and J is TRBJ1-1, with 8 bases aligning to TRBD1. Germline CDR1 reads MNHEY; CDR2 reads SMNVEV (reference sequence). Trimming at V came to 8 bases and at J to 10 bases, leaving 18 bases not matched to a gene. The CDR3 length is 15 residues.

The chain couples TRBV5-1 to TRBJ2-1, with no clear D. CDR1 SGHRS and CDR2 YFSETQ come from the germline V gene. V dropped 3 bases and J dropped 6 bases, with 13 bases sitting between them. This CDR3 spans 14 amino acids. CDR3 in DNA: TGCGCCAGCAGCTCAAGCACATGGCCCAATGAGCAGTTCTTC. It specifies CASSSSTWPNEQFF.

The CDR3 DNA sequence: TGCGCCAGCAGCTTTTGGTCAGGGCTGGGGGCTGGCTACACCTTC. This translates into CASSFWSGLGAGYTF. The V call is TRBV5-1, the J call TRBJ1-2; D may be TRBD1 (6 bases). Germline loops: CDR1 SGHRS, CDR2 YFSETQ. CDR3 length: 15 residues. Trimming stripped 2 bases from V and 7 bases from J, with 18 bases between.

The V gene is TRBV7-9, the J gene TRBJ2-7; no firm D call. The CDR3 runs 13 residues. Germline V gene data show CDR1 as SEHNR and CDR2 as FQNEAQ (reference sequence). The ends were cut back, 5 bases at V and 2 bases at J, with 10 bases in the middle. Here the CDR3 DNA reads TGTGCCAGCAGCCCCCTTGGCGCCTACGAGCAGTACTTC. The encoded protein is CASSPLGAYEQYF.

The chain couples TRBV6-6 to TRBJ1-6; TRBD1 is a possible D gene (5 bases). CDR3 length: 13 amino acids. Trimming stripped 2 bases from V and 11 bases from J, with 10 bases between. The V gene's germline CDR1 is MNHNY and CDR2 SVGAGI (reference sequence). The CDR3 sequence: CASSYGGNPPLHF. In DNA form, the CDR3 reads TGTGCCAGCAGTTACGGGGGGAACCCACCCCTCCACTTT.

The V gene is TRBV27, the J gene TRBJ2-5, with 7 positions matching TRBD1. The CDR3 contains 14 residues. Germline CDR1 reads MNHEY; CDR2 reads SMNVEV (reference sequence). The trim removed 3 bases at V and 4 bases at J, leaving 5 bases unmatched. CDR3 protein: CASSFQGVGETQYF. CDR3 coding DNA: TGTGCCAGCAGTTTCCAGGGGGTCGGAGAGACCCAGTACTTC.

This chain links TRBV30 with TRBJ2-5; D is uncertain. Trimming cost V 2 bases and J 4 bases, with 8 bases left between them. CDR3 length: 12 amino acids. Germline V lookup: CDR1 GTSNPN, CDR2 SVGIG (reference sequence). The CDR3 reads CAWSLATETQYF. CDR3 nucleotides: TGTGCCTGGAGTCTCGCGACAGAGACCCAGTACTTC. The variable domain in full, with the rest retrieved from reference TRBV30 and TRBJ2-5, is SQTIHQWPATLVQPVGSPLSLECTVEGTSNPNLYWYRQAAGRGLQLLFYSVGIGQISSEVPQNLSASRPQDRQFILSSKKLLLSDSGFYLCAWSLATETQYFGPGTRLLVL.

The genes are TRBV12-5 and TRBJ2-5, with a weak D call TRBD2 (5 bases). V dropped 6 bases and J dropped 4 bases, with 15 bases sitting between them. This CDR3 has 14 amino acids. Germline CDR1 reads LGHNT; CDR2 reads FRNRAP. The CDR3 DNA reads TGTGCTAGTGGCCGGGATCTAGGATTAGAGACCCAGTACTTC. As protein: CASGRDLGLETQYF.

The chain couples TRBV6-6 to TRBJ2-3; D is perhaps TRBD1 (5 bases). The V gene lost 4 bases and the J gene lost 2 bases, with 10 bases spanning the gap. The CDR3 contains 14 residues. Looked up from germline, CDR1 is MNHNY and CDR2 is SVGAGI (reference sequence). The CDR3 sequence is CASSLTRDTDTQYF. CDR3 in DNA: TGTGCCAGCAGTTTGACCAGGGACACAGATACGCAGTATTTT.

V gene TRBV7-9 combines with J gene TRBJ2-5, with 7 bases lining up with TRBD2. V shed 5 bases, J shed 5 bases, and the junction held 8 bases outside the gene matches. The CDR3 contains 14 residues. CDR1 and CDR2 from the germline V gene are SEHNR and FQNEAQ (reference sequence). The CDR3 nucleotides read TGTGCCAGCAGCCCCCCGGGAGCGGGGGAGACCCAGTACTTC. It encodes CASSPPGAGETQYF.